A selection of T cell receptor beta chains follows, all from one sample in a study of a mutant IDH1 vaccine in newly diagnosed glioma. Sequencing was performed with immunoSEQ multiplex PCR; in TCRdb, only in-frame clones are kept and a portion is missing. The sample comprises about 67,000 clones, over 70% of which are singletons, and 4.6% rests with the top ten. Sample: peripheral blood mononuclear cells (PBMCs), taken from a glioma patient treated with radiotherapy, temozolomide or both. The receptors come from a woman aged 18-29 years with glioma. Some clones in this sample may be carry-over from other donors' samples. The CDR3 runs from the conserved cysteine through the conserved F or W. Fields, in order: J gene, V gene, clone size, D gene, CDR3 protein, CDR3 DNA. The D gene is left open where the match is weak. Clone size is shown for a subset of rows, as once, few, many or a class of expanded clone.

J gene: TRBJ1-1
V gene: TRBV5-1
clone size: NA
D gene: NA
CDR3 protein: CASSRGQEAFF
CDR3 DNA: TGCGCCAGCAGCCGGGGGCAGGAAGCTTTCTTT

J gene: TRBJ2-2
V gene: TRBV5-1
clone size: NA
D gene: NA
CDR3 protein: CASSLFDHWGTGELFF
CDR3 DNA: TGCGCCAGCAGCTTGTTCGACCATTGGGGGACCGGGGAGCTGTTTTTT

J gene: TRBJ1-5
V gene: TRBV7-2
clone size: NA
D gene: NA
CDR3 protein: CASSLARVGQPQHF
CDR3 DNA: TGTGCCAGCAGCTTAGCGCGGGTTGGACAGCCCCAGCATTTT

J gene: TRBJ2-5
V gene: TRBV5-1
clone size: NA
D gene: TRBD2
CDR3 protein: CASSAGLAVKTQYF
CDR3 DNA: TGCGCCAGCAGCGCCGGACTAGCGGTGAAGACCCAGTACTTC

J gene: TRBJ1-6
V gene: TRBV6-1
clone size: NA
D gene: NA
CDR3 protein: CASSEQRQSSYNSPLHF
CDR3 DNA: TGTGCCAGCAGTGAACAACGGCAGAGCTCCTATAATTCACCCCTCCACTTT

J gene: TRBJ1-4
V gene: TRBV6-4
clone size: NA
D gene: NA
CDR3 protein: CASSEIEGMRLFF
CDR3 DNA: TGTGCCAGCAGTGAGATTGAGGGGATGAGACTGTTTTTT

J gene: TRBJ2-2
V gene: TRBV7-9
clone size: NA
D gene: NA
CDR3 protein: CASSSQGWTGELFF
CDR3 DNA: TGTGCCAGCAGCTCCCAAGGATGGACCGGGGAGCTGTTTTTT

J gene: TRBJ2-7
V gene: TRBV6-6
clone size: few
D gene: TRBD1
CDR3 protein: CASGGQRSPYEQYF
CDR3 DNA: TGTGCCAGCGGGGGACAGCGGAGCCCCTACGAGCAGTACTTC

J gene: TRBJ1-5
V gene: TRBV18
clone size: NA
D gene: NA
CDR3 protein: CASSPVPGGQPQHF
CDR3 DNA: TGTGCCAGCTCACCAGTCCCGGGGGGGCAGCCCCAGCATTTT

J gene: TRBJ1-4
V gene: TRBV10-1
clone size: NA
D gene: NA
CDR3 protein: CASSRRGEWATNEKLFF
CDR3 DNA: TGCGCCAGCAGTCGGAGGGGGGAGTGGGCAACTAATGAAAAACTGTTTTTT

J gene: TRBJ1-1
V gene: TRBV9
clone size: NA
D gene: NA
CDR3 protein: CASSATSSEAFF
CDR3 DNA: TGTGCCAGCAGCGCTACTAGTAGTGAAGCTTTCTTT

J gene: TRBJ2-2
V gene: TRBV6-4
clone size: few
D gene: NA
CDR3 protein: CASSDDGSTGELFF
CDR3 DNA: TGTGCCAGCAGTGACGACGGGAGCACCGGGGAGCTGTTTTTT

J gene: TRBJ2-1
V gene: TRBV7-9
clone size: NA
D gene: NA
CDR3 protein: CASSPGRTVEEEQFF
CDR3 DNA: TGTGCCAGCAGCCCGGGCCGGACGGTGGAAGAGGAGCAGTTCTTC